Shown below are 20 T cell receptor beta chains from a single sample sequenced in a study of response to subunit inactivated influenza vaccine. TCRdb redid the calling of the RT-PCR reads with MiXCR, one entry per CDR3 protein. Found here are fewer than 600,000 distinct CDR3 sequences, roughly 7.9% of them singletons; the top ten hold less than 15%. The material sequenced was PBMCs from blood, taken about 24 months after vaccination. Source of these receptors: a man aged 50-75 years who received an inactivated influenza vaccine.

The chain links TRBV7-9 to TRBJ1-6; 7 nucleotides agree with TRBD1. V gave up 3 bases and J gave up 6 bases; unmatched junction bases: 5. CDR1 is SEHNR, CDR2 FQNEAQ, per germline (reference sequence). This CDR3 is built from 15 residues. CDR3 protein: CASSLVGGSNSPLHF. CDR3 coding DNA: TGTGCCAGCAGCTTGGTAGGGGGCAGTAATTCACCCCTCCACTTT.

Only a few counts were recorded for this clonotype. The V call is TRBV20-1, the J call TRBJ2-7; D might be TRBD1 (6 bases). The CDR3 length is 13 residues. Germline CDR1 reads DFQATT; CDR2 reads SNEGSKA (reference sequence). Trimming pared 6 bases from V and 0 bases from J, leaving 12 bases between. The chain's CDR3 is CSARSDSSYEQYF. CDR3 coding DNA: TGCAGTGCCCGTTCGGACAGCTCCTACGAGCAGTACTTC.

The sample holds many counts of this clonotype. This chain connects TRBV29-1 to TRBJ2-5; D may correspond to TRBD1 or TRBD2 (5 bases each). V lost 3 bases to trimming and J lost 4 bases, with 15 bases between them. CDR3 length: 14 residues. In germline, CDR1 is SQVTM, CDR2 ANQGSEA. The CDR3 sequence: CSVDSAGSGETQYF. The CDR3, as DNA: TGCAGCGTTGATTCAGCAGGGAGTGGAGAGACCCAGTACTTC.

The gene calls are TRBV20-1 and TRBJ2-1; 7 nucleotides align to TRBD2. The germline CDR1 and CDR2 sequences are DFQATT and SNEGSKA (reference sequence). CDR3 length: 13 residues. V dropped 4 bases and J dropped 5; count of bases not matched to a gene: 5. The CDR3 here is CSATGRWNNEQFF. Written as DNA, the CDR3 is TGCAGTGCTACCGGGAGGTGGAACAATGAGCAGTTCTTC.

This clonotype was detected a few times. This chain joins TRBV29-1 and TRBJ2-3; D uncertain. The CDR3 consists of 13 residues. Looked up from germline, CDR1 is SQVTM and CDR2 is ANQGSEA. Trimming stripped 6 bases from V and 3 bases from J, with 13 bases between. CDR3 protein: CSVPRIRTDTQYF. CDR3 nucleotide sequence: TGCAGCGTGCCCAGGATACGAACAGATACGCAGTATTTT.

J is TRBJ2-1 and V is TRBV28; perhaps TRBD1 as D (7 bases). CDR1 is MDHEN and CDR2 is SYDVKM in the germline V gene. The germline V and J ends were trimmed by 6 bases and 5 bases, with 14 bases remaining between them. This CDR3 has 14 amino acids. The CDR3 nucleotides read TGTGCCAGCAGGGAGGGACAGAAAAACAATGAGCAGTTCTTC. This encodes CASREGQKNNEQFF.

In DNA, the CDR3 is TGTGCCAGCAGCTTAATGGCGGTGGGAGATACGCAGTATTTT. It translates to CASSLMAVGDTQYF. The chain carries TRBV7-3 and TRBJ2-3; D unclear. V was pared by 1 base and J by 5 bases, with 10 bases between. The CDR3 length is 14 residues. CDR1 and CDR2 from the germline V gene are SGHTA and FQGTGA.

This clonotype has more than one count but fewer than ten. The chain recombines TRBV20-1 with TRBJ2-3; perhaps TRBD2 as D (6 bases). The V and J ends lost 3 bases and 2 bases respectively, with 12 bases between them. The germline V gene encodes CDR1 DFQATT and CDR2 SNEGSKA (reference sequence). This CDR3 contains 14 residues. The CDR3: CSASILAITDTQYF. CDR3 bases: TGCAGTGCTAGCATACTAGCCATCACAGATACGCAGTATTTT.

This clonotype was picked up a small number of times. The CDR3 is CASWTSGYNEQFF. The CDR3 bases are TGTGCCAGCTGGACTAGCGGTTACAATGAGCAGTTCTTC. This chain links TRBV28 with TRBJ2-1; 10 positions agree with TRBD2. Trimming removed 8 bases from V and 4 bases from J; junction bases left unmatched: 2. The germline V gene has CDR1 MDHEN and CDR2 SYDVKM. This CDR3 is 13 amino acids long. The entire variable domain, with the rest obtained from reference TRBV28 and TRBJ2-1, is as follows: DVKVTQSSRYLVKRTGEKVFLECVQDMDHENMFWYRQDPGLGLRLIYFSYDVKMKEKGDIPEGYSVSREKKERFSLILESASTNQTSMYLCASWTSGYNEQFFGPGTRLTVL.

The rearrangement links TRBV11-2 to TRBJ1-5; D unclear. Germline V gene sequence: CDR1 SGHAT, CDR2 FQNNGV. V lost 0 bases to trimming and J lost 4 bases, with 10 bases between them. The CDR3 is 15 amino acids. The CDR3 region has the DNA TGTGCCAGCAGCTTAGACTTCGGGTTGAATCAGCCCCAGCATTTT. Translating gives CASSLDFGLNQPQHF.

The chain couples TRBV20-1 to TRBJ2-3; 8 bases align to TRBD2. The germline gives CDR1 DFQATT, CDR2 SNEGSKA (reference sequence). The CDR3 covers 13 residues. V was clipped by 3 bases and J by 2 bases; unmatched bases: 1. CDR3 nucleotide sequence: TGCAGTGCTAGCGGGAGGGTCACAGATACGCAGTATTTT. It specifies CSASGRVTDTQYF.

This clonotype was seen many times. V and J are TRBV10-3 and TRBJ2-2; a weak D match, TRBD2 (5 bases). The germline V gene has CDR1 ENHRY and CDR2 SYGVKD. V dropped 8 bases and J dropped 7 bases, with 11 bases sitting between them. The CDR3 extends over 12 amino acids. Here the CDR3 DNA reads TGTGCCATCCTAGGCCGGGGCGGGGAGCTGTTTTTT. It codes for CAILGRGGELFF.

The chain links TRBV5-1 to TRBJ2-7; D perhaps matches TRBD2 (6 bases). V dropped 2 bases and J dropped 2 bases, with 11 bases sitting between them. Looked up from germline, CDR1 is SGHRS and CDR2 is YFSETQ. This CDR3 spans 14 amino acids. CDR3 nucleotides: TGCGCCAGCAGCTTCGACGGGGGAGCCTACGAGCAGTACTTC. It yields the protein CASSFDGGAYEQYF.

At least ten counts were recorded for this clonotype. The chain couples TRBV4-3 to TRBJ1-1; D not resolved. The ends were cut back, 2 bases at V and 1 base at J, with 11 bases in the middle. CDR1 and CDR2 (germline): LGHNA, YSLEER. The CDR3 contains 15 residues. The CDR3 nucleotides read TGCGCCAGCAGCCAATCGGCTCGGGGGAACACTGAAGCTTTCTTT. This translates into CASSQSARGNTEAFF.

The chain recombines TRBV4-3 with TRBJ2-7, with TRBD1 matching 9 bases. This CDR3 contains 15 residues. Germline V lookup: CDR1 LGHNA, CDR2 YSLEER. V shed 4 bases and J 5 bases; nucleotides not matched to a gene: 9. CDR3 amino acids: CASSPQAGTGNEQYF. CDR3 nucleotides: TGCGCCAGCAGCCCCCAAGCCGGGACAGGGAACGAGCAGTACTTC.

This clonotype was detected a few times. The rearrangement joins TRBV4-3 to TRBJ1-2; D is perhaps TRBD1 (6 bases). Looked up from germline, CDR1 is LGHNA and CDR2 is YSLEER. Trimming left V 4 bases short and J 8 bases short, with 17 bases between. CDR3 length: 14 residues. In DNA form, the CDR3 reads TGCGCCAGCAGCCGGGACATTGGGGCGGACGGCTACACCTTC. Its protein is CASSRDIGADGYTF.

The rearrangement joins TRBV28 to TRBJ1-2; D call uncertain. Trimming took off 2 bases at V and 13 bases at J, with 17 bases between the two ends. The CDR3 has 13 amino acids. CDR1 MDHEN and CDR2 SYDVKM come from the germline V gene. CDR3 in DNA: TGTGCCAGCAGTTTACCCCCTGCTCAGTCCCCCACCTTC. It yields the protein CASSLPPAQSPTF.

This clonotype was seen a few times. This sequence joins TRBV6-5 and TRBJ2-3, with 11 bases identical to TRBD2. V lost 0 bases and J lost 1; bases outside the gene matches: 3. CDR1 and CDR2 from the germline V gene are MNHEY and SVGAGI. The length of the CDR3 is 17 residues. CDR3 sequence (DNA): TGTGCCAGCAGTTACTCAACGACTAGCGGGGGCACAGATACGCAGTATTTT. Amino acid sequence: CASSYSTTSGGTDTQYF.

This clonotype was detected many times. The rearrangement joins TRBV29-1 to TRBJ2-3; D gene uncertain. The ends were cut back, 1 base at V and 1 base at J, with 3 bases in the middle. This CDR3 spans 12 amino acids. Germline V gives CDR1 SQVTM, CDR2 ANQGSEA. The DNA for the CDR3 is TGCAGCGTTGAAGTGGGCACAGATACGCAGTATTTT. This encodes CSVEVGTDTQYF.

In DNA, the CDR3 is TGTGCCAGCTGGGGGGATCGGACAGGGACAGACGAGCAGTACTTC. Translation gives CASWGDRTGTDEQYF. The gene calls are TRBV2 and TRBJ2-7, with TRBD1 matching 8 bases. From germline, CDR1 is SNHLY and CDR2 FYNNEI. CDR3 size: 15 residues. V shed 8 bases, J shed 5 bases, and the junction held 14 bases outside the gene matches.